This entry is about one TCR beta chain. Extracted RNA was reverse transcribed, and the resulting cDNA served as sequencing template. Libraries were prepared by immunoSEQ multiplex PCR; TCRdb keeps only in-frame clonotypes and omits some of them. The sample contains more than 150,000 clones, 50% to 60% of which appear only once. From germline, CDR1 is GTSNPN and CDR2 SVGIG (reference sequence). CDR3 length: 13 residues. Between the trimmed V and J ends, which lost 2 bases and 13 bases, there was a span of 15 bases. This sample stems from a study of CD8+ T cells in alopecia areata. Treatment reported: oral pan-JAK inhibitor, 5-10 mg twice daily.

The sample consisted of CD4+ T cells sorted from blood, taken at week 4, from a patient treated with tofacitinib. The source is a human donor with alopecia areata. The chain employs TRBV30 and TRBJ1-6; no clear D. The CDR3 DNA sequence: TGTGCCTGGAGTCTCGGGCCAGCTCGGCCCCTCCACTTT. Its translation: CAWSLGPARPLHF.